This T cell receptor beta chain was sequenced in a study of response to subunit inactivated influenza vaccine. Points from the study as a whole: It was the authors' suggestion that each seasonal influenza vaccination recruits few new T cells.

Turning to this clonotype: What it binds is unknown.

TCRdb independently ran MiXCR on the RT-PCR reads; one entry per CDR3 protein. The table includes hundreds of thousands of distinct CDR3 sequences, 12% detected once. V lost 7 bases to trimming and J lost 1 base, with 11 bases between them. Germline V CDR1 and CDR2: LNHNV, YYDKDF (reference sequence). The CDR3 contains 15 residues. Material: PBMCs from blood, obtained on the day of vaccination. The chain employs TRBV15 and TRBJ2-6; D remains unclear. This receptor was taken from a man between 50 and 59 years old who received an inactivated influenza vaccine. CDR3 amino acids: CATTLGRSGANVLTF. The CDR3 bases are TGTGCCACCACCCTGGGTCGTTCTGGGGCCAACGTCCTGACTTTC.